A single T cell receptor beta chain is shown here with its context. The entry originates in a study of blood T cell repertoires in COVID-19. Study as a whole: Samples came from the United States, Italy and Spain, spanning acute and convalescent COVID-19. Sources were T cells, B-cell-depleted T cells, or PBMCs; the material itself was cDNA or gDNA.

Germline values: CDR1 SGHKS, CDR2 YYEKEE (reference sequence). V shed 3 bases and J shed 8 bases, with 23 bases lying between them. There are 17 residues in the CDR3. Authors' methods: Cell counts per sample came from amplifying reference gene primers. Some clones are missing from TCRdb's copy, which holds only in-frame ones; the method was immunoSEQ multiplex PCR. V and J calls and clone size are copied from that table; D and trimming were computed from the DNA. The table shows a few thousand clones, with around 73% occurring only once. V usage is TRBV5-5 and J usage is TRBJ1-4; the D is unclear. The sample was peripheral blood. The origin of this receptor is a human donor in a cohort sampled during active COVID-19. The CDR3: CASSSLESGNVGEKLFF. Here the CDR3 DNA reads TGTGCCAGCAGCTCCTTAGAGTCCGGGAACGTGGGGGAAAAACTGTTTTTT.